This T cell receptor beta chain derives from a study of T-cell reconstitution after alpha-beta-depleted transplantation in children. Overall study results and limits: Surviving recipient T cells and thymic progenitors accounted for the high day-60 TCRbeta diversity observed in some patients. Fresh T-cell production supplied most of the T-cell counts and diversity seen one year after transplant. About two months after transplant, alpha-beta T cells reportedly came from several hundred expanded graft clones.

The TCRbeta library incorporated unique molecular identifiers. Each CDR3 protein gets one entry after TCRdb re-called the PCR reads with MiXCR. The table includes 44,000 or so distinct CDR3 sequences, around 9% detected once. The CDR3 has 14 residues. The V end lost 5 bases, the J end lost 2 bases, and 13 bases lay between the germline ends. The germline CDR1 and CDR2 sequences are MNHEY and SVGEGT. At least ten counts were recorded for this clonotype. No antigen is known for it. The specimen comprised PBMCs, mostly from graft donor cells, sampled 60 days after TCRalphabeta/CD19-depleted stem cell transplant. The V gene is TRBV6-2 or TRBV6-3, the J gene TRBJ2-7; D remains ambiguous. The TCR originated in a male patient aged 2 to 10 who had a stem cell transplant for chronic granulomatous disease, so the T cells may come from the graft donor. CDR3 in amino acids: CASSTPPQAYEQYF. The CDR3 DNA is TGTGCCAGCAGTACCCCCCCACAAGCCTACGAGCAGTACTTC.